This paragraph covers one T cell receptor (beta chain) sequence. There is no known antigen for this receptor. Base qualities are not at hand, and no much larger clone is one base apart. The germline V gene (reference sequence) sets CDR1 to SEHNR and CDR2 to FQNEAQ. Including the terminal cysteine and phenylalanine, the CDR3 comprises 16 residues. The DNA shown is the 48-base CDR3, in frame from base 1. Ends trimmed: V by 3 bases, J by 1 base; bases unmatched to a gene: 4. The collaborating institutions used their own protocols to collect whole blood in K2EDTA tubes. Collaborator samples were shipped for TCRbeta analysis as frozen whole blood, isolated PBMCs, or DNA extracted from either sample type. TCRbeta CDR3 regions were amplified from genomic DNA using the immunoSEQ Assay, a bias-controlled multiplex PCR. Concerning the study's data processing: The number of nucleated cells in each sample was estimated by amplification of reference gene primers within the assay. Sequence reads were collapsed and filtered to measure the absolute abundance of every unique TCRbeta CDR3 rearrangement. For each sample, productive Simpson clonality was calculated as the square root of Simpson's diversity index across productive rearrangements. Held by TCRdb, this immuneACCESS table contains in-frame sequences only and omits some clones. Under half of the omission traces to an unresolved V gene where checked; the cause of the rest is unknown. V and J calls and clone size are given by that table; D and trimming were obtained from the DNA. The sample table lists roughly 130,000 clones, less than 90% of them with a count of one. The leading ten clones occupy approximately 2% of the sample.

These data are taken from a study of blood T cell repertoires in COVID-19 (dated by TCRdb to about 2020). About the study as a whole: Collaborator samples came from the United States, Italy and Spain and covered acute and convalescent phases of COVID-19. The prospective study material was composed of cDNA or gDNA derived from T cells, B-cell-depleted T cells, or PBMCs. Subjects who had been exposed to COVID-19, were actively infected with it, or had recovered from it provided the deeply sampled blood TCRbeta repertoires that made up the dataset. A freely available public database, intended as a resource for researchers studying the immune response to SARS-CoV-2, is where the repertoires were released. The samples were drawn from the first 160 participants of the ongoing ImmuneRACE study and from 1,200 or so subjects provided by 6 global collaborators. The sample metadata nearly always contained a de-identified subject ID, COVID-19 status, age in years and sex. Where available, HLA class I and class II types were taken from metadata supplied by the sample provider and were not determined by assay-based typing. Study-wide conclusions, independent of this receptor: Clinical and demographic metadata were provided uncurated, with the amount varying by source and participant.

The receptor's source is a man in his sixties or seventies with acute or convalescent COVID-19. Material for sequencing was peripheral blood. The chain uses TRBV7-9 and TRBJ2-1; 9 junctional bases match TRBD1. The CDR3 protein sequence reads: CASSFLGQGSYNEQFF. The DNA sequence follows: TGTGCCAGCAGCTTCCTCGGACAGGGGTCCTACAATGAGCAGTTCTTC.